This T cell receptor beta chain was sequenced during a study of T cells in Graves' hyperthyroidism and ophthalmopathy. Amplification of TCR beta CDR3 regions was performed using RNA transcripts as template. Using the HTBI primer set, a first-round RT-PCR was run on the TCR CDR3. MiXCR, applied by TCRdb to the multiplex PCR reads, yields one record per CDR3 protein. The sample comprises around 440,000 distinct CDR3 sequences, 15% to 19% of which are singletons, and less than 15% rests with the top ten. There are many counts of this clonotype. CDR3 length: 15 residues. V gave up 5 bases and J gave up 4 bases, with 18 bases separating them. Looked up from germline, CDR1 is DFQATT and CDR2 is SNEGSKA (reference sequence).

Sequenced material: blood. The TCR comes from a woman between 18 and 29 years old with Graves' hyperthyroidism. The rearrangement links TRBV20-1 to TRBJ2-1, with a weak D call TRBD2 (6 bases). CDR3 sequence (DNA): TGCAGTGCTTCAGACCGGGACTCCAAGTACAATGAGCAGTTCTTC. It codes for CSASDRDSKYNEQFF.